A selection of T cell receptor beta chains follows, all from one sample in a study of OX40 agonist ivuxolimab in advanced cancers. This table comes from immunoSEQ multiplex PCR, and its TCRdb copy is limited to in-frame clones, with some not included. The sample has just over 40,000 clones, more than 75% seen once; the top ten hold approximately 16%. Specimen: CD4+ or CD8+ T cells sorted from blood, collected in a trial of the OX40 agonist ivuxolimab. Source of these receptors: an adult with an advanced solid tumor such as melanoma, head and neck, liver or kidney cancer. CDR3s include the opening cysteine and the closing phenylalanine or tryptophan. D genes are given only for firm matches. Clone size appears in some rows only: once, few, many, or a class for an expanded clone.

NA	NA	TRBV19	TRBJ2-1	CAIEDSSYNEQFF	TGTGCCATCGAGGACAGCTCCTACAATGAGCAGTTCTTC
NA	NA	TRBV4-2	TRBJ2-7	CASSPRRPSSYEQYF	TGTGCCAGCAGCCCCCGTCGACCTAGCTCCTACGAGCAGTACTTC
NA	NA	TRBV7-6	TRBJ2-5	CASSLDRQETQYF	TGTGCCAGCAGCTTAGACAGGCAAGAGACCCAGTACTTC
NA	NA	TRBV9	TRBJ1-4	CASSVGGNNEKLFF	TGTGCCAGCAGCGTAGGGGGGAATAATGAAAAACTGTTTTTT
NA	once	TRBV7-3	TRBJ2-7	CASSPKGSSYEQYF	TGTGCCAGCAGCCCCAAAGGTAGCTCCTACGAGCAGTACTTC
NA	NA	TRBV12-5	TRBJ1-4	CASALAGEIEKLFF	TGTGCTAGTGCCCTGGCGGGGGAGATTGAAAAACTGTTTTTT
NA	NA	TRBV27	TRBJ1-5	CASSRTGRNNQPQHF	TGTGCCAGCAGTCGAACGGGACGCAACAATCAGCCCCAGCATTTT
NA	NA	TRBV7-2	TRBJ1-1	CASSLGGMFEAFF	TGTGCCAGCAGCTTAGGGGGGATGTTTGAAGCTTTCTTT
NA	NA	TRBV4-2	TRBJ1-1	CASSAGGNTEAFF	TGTGCCAGCAGCGCGGGGGGGAACACTGAAGCTTTCTTT
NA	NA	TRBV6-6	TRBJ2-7	CASSFEGVSYEQYF	TGTGCCAGCAGTTTCGAAGGGGTCTCCTACGAGCAGTACTTC
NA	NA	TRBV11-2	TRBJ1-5	CASSLGAGAGQPQHF	TGTGCCAGCAGCTTAGGCGCTGGGGCAGGGCAGCCCCAGCATTTT
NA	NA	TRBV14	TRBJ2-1	CASSHQSFREQFF	TGTGCCAGCAGCCATCAGAGCTTTAGAGAGCAGTTCTTC
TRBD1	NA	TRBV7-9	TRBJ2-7	CASSSGQTGYEQYF	TGTGCCAGCAGCTCGGGACAGACTGGCTACGAGCAGTACTTC
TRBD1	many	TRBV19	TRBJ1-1	CASRLGTGTEAFF	TGTGCCAGTAGGTTGGGGACAGGGACTGAAGCTTTCTTT
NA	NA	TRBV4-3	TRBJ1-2	CASSQDLAGGNYGYTF	TGCGCCAGCAGCCAAGATCTTGCCGGGGGCAACTATGGCTACACCTTC
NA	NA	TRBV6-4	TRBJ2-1	CASKRGGTEQFF	TGTGCCAGCAAGAGGGGGGGGACTGAGCAGTTCTTC
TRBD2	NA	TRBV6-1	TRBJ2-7	CASSEKSGGASEQYF	TGTGCCAGCAGTGAGAAGAGCGGGGGGGCCTCCGAGCAGTACTTC
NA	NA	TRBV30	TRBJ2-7	CAWSVSFTYEQYF	TGTGCCTGGAGTGTGAGCTTTACCTACGAGCAGTACTTC
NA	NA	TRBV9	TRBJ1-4	CASSVRGRANEKLFF	TGTGCCAGCAGCGTTAGGGGGAGGGCTAATGAAAAACTGTTTTTT
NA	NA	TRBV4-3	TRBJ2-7	CASSQDLAGSYEQYF	TGCGCCAGCAGCCAAGATCTGGCAGGCTCCTACGAGCAGTACTTC
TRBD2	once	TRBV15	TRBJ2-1	CATSAPGLAGRLLYNEQFF	TGTGCCACCAGCGCCCCGGGACTAGCGGGACGGTTACTCTACAATGAGCAGTTCTTC
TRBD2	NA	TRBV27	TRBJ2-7	CASSSPIPAGSYEQYF	TGTGCCAGCAGTTCCCCAATTCCAGCGGGATCCTACGAGCAGTACTTC
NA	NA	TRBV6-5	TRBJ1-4	CASSYSRGVEKLFF	TGTGCCAGCAGTTACTCAAGGGGCGTAGAAAAACTGTTTTTT
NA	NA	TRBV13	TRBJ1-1	CASSGPGPLNTEAFF	TGTGCCAGCAGCGGCCCGGGACCCCTGAACACTGAAGCTTTCTTT
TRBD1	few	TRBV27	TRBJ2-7	CASSFGYFRDRGYEQYF	TGTGCCAGCAGTTTCGGGTACTTCCGGGACAGGGGCTACGAGCAGTACTTC
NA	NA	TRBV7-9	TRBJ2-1	CASSPTFAGNPREQFF	TGTGCCAGCAGCCCCACCTTTGCGGGGAACCCCAGGGAGCAGTTCTTC
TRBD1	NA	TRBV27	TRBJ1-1	CASSLTGTGGTEAFF	TGTGCCAGCAGTTTGACGGGGACAGGGGGCACTGAAGCTTTCTTT
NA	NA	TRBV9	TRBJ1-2	CASSVGDAGYTF	TGTGCCAGCAGCGTAGGTGACGCTGGCTACACCTTC
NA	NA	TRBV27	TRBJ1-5	CASSLHSNQPQHF	TGTGCCAGCAGTTTACATAGCAATCAGCCCCAGCATTTT
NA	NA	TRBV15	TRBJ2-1	CATSRETPGDEQFF	TGTGCCACCAGCAGAGAGACACCAGGGGATGAGCAGTTCTTC
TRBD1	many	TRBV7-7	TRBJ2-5	CASSPDGTGQETQYF	TGTGCCAGCAGCCCGGACGGGACAGGACAAGAGACCCAGTACTTC
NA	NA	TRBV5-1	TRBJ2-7	CASSLDPGSAYEQYF	TGCGCCAGCAGCTTGGACCCGGGGTCAGCCTACGAGCAGTACTTC
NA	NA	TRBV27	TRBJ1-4	CASSPFGTNEKLFF	TGTGCCAGCAGCCCATTCGGGACTAATGAAAAACTGTTTTTT
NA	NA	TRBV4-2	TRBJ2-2	CASSQDGMGDWTGELFF	TGTGCCAGCAGCCAAGACGGGATGGGAGATTGGACCGGGGAGCTGTTTTTT
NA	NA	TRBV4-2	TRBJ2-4	CASSPLIAKNIQYF	TGTGCCAGCAGCCCCCTAATAGCCAAAAACATTCAGTACTTC
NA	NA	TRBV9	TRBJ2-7	CASSLGVTYEQYF	TGTGCCAGCAGCTTAGGGGTGACCTACGAGCAGTACTTC
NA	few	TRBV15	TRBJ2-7	CATSRARHHEQYF	TGTGCCACCAGCAGAGCACGACACCACGAGCAGTACTTC
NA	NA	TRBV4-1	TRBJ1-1	CASSQDRRGGYAEAFF	TGCGCCAGCAGCCAAGATAGGAGGGGGGGTTACGCTGAAGCTTTCTTT
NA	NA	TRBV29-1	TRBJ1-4	CSVGGMNEKLFF	TGCAGCGTTGGGGGGATGAATGAAAAACTGTTTTTT
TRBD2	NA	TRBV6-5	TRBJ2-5	CATEGSGFPYF	TGTGCCACCGAGGGTAGCGGGTTTCCCTACTTC
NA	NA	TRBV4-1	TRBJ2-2	CASSPYTGELFF	TGCGCCAGCAGCCCCTACACCGGGGAGCTGTTTTTT
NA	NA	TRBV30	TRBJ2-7	CAWSVDGWPGDEQYF	TGCGCCTGGAGTGTAGACGGCTGGCCCGGCGACGAGCAGTACTTC
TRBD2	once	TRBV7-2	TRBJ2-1	CASSPGTSGYNEQFF	TGTGCCAGCAGCCCCGGGACTAGCGGCTACAATGAGCAGTTCTTC
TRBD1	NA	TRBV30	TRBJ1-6	CACEGQGPYNSPLHF	TGTGCCTGTGAAGGACAGGGTCCCTATAATTCACCCCTCCACTTT
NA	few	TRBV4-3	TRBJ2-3	CASSQDESGSGTDTQYF	TGCGCCAGCAGCCAAGATGAGTCCGGGAGTGGGACAGATACGCAGTATTTT